This entry lists 21 T cell receptor beta chains sequenced from one sample in a study of T cells in Graves' hyperthyroidism and ophthalmopathy. The TCR beta CDR3 regions underwent amplification using RNA transcripts as the source. HTBI primers were employed in a first-round RT-PCR of the TCR CDR3. One entry per CDR3 protein results from TCRdb running MiXCR on the multiplex PCR reads. The sample carries roughly 710,000 distinct CDR3 sequences, 30% to 40% recorded once. Sequenced input: blood. These TCRs come from a woman in her forties with Graves' hyperthyroidism.

The chain uses TRBV7-2 and TRBJ1-1; 7 bases align to TRBD1. Per the germline V gene, CDR1 is SGHTA and CDR2 is FQGNSA. CDR3 size: 13 residues. Trimming removed 5 bases from V and 7 bases from J; junction bases left unmatched: 7. CDR3 sequence (DNA): TGTGCCAGCAGCCAAGGGACAGTTGGTGAAGCTTTCTTT. Amino acids: CASSQGTVGEAFF.

This clonotype was counted a few times. V and J are TRBV10-3 and TRBJ2-3, with TRBD2 matching 7 bases. CDR3 length equals 13 residues. The germline gives CDR1 ENHRY, CDR2 SYGVKD. After removal of 10 bases from V and 3 bases from J, the junction contained 7 bases not matched to a gene. The CDR3 DNA sequence: TGTGCCACCGTGGCGGGGGAGACAGATACGCAGTATTTT. As protein: CATVAGETDTQYF.

This clonotype occurred a few times. The rearrangement uses TRBV20-1 and TRBJ1-5, with a weak D call TRBD1 (6 bases). CDR3 length: 15 residues. V shed 0 bases and J shed 2 bases, with 11 bases lying between them. Germline V gene sequence: CDR1 DFQATT, CDR2 SNEGSKA (reference sequence). The CDR3 coding sequence is TGCAGTGCTAGAGAGTCACAGGGAGGCAATCAGCCCCAGCATTTT. Its protein product is CSARESQGGNQPQHF.

The rearrangement links TRBV12-3 or TRBV12-4 to TRBJ1-3; D is perhaps TRBD1 (5 bases). Trimming took off 7 bases at V and 3 bases at J, with 13 bases between the two ends. The CDR3 consists of 14 residues. CDR3 coding DNA: TGTGCCAGCACCGAAAGGGGTTATGGAAACACCATATATTTT. This gives the protein CASTERGYGNTIYF.

This clonotype has a count of ten or more. This sequence joins TRBV7-2 and TRBJ2-5; 9 nucleotides align to TRBD2. Trimming cost V 3 bases and J 2 bases; bases outside gene matches: 4. The CDR3 runs 15 residues. The germline V gene encodes CDR1 SGHTA and CDR2 FQGNSA. The CDR3 DNA reads as TGTGCCAGCAGCTTTGCTAGCGGGGCTCAAGAGACCCAGTACTTC. It yields the protein CASSFASGAQETQYF.

Comment on this clonotype: Its ends do not fully match the called genes, so a read error is possible. The J gene is TRBJ1-3, the V gene TRBV4-2, with 7 bases that match TRBD1. The germline CDR1 and CDR2 sequences are LGHNA and YNFKEQ. CDR3 length equals 17 residues. The CDR3 nucleotides read TGTGCCAGCAACCAATGGACCGGGACAGCAACTGGAAACACCATATATTTT. It is translated as CASNQWTGTATGNTIYF.

This clonotype has more than one count but fewer than ten. V usage is TRBV7-2 and J usage is TRBJ1-6; D remains ambiguous. Trimming left V 3 bases short and J 5 bases short, with 11 bases between. Germline V gene lookup returns CDR1 SGHTA and CDR2 FQGNSA. This CDR3 spans 15 amino acids. The CDR3 sequence is CASSFRHIDNSPLHF. CDR3 nucleotides: TGTGCCAGCAGCTTCCGACATATCGATAATTCACCCCTCCACTTT.

This clonotype occurred many times. This sequence joins TRBV13 and TRBJ1-6, with 7 bases fitting TRBD1. Germline CDR1 reads PRHDT; CDR2 reads FYEKMQ (reference sequence). J lost 11 bases, V lost 5 bases, and 9 bases had no gene match. This CDR3 has 14 amino acids. The CDR3: CASSAYRGLPPLHF. Here the CDR3 DNA reads TGTGCCAGCAGCGCTTACAGGGGATTGCCACCCCTCCACTTT.

This clonotype has at least ten counts. The chain couples TRBV20-1 to TRBJ1-6, with D maybe TRBD1 (5 bases). CDR1 DFQATT and CDR2 SNEGSKA come from the germline V gene (reference sequence). The ends were cut back, 3 bases at V and 11 bases at J, with 11 bases in the middle. This CDR3 has 12 residues. This CDR3 is CSASVGEPPLHF. CDR3 nucleotides: TGCAGTGCTAGTGTGGGGGAACCACCCCTCCACTTT.

This sequence joins TRBV4-1 and TRBJ2-3; D is unresolved. The CDR3 extends over 15 amino acids. Germline CDR1 is MGHRA and CDR2 is YSYEKL. V lost 4 bases and J lost 5, with 16 bases in between. The DNA of the CDR3 is TGCGCCAGCAGCCCCGTACCCGACGTGCAAGATACGCAGTATTTT. Translation gives CASSPVPDVQDTQYF.

This clonotype was picked up many times. J is TRBJ2-7 and V is TRBV7-9; TRBD2 matches 10 bases. CDR1 SEHNR and CDR2 FQNEAQ come from the germline V gene (reference sequence). V gave up 3 bases and J gave up 4 bases; unmatched junction bases: 6. The CDR3 has 15 amino acids. The CDR3 sequence is CASSFLAGEAYEQYF. The DNA of the CDR3 is TGTGCCAGCAGCTTCCTAGCGGGGGAGGCTTACGAGCAGTACTTC. Full variable domain (remainder filled in from reference TRBV7-9 and TRBJ2-7): DTGVSQNPRHKITKRGQNVTFRCDPISEHNRLYWYRQTLGQGPEFLTYFQNEAQLEKSRLLSDRFSAERPKGSFSTLEIQRTEQGDSAMYLCASSFLAGEAYEQYFGPGTRLTVT.

For this clonotype: Since a much larger clone is just one base distant, this may be a read error. This sequence joins TRBV2 and TRBJ2-1; 8 positions match TRBD2. Per germline, CDR1 SNHLY and CDR2 FYNNEI. CDR3 length equals 15 residues. CDR3 DNA sequence: TGTGCCAGTCGGTTCAGCGGGAGCTCCTACAATGGGCAGTTCTTC. Its protein product is CASRFSGSSYNGQFF.

This chain links TRBV9 with TRBJ2-7; either TRBD1 or TRBD2 may supply D (5 bases each). Trimming took 5 bases from V and 4 from J, leaving 22 bases between them. Germline CDR1 reads SGDLS; CDR2 reads YYNGEE. The CDR3 extends over 16 amino acids. The CDR3 reads CASSLFGASAKYEQYF. As DNA, the CDR3 is TGTGCCAGCAGTTTGTTCGGGGCAAGTGCAAAATACGAGCAGTACTTC.

The CDR3 spells CASSFGQALNTEAFF. CDR3 sequence (DNA): TGCGCCAGCAGCTTCGGACAGGCCCTGAACACTGAAGCTTTCTTT. This chain links TRBV4-3 with TRBJ1-1; 7 bases align to TRBD1. The V gene end was trimmed by 5 bases and the J gene end by 0 bases; junction bases not matched to a gene: 6. Germline lookup yields CDR1 LGHNA and CDR2 YSLEER. The length of the CDR3 is 15 residues.

The V call is TRBV20-1, the J call TRBJ1-5, with D perhaps TRBD1 (5 bases). CDR3 length equals 14 residues. Trimming removed 3 bases from V and 11 bases from J, with 20 bases in between. CDR1 and CDR2 from the germline V gene are DFQATT and SNEGSKA (reference sequence). CDR3 protein: CSASTSGGMTAQHF. The DNA for the CDR3 is TGCAGTGCTAGTACCAGTGGGGGGATGACAGCCCAGCATTTT.

The chain is built from TRBV6-1 and TRBJ1-1; TRBD1 matches at 8 bases. The CDR3 consists of 15 residues. Germline V lookup: CDR1 MNHNS, CDR2 SASEGT. Germline trimming cut 3 bases from V and 1 base from J; bases unmatched to any gene: 4. CDR3 sequence (DNA): TGTGCCAGCAGTGAGGAGACAGGGGCGAACACTGAAGCTTTCTTT. It specifies CASSEETGANTEAFF.

To note about this clonotype: A much larger clone lies a single base off, so this may be a read error. The limits of the CDR3 on the DNA are not certain, so only TCRdb's listed CDR3 is given. The chain combines TRBV29-1 with TRBJ1-1; the D call TRBD1 from the table was never checked on the DNA. The CDR3 is made up of 14 amino acids, end residues included. The germline CDR1 and CDR2 sequences are SQVTM and ANQGSEA. CDR3 protein: CSVPRWGPGTEALF.

The J gene is TRBJ1-6, the V gene TRBV4-3; no clear D. Deletions cut 3 bases from V and 7 bases from J, with 16 bases between. Germline V CDR1 and CDR2: LGHNA, YSLEER. This CDR3 is 16 amino acids long. This CDR3 reads CASSQETNPRNSPLHF. Written as DNA, the CDR3 is TGCGCCAGCAGCCAGGAGACAAATCCGCGGAATTCACCCCTCCACTTT.

The chain uses TRBV11-1 and TRBJ1-2; TRBD1 aligns across 7 bases. CDR1 and CDR2 (germline): SGHAT, FQDESV (reference sequence). The CDR3 is made up of 14 amino acids. V dropped 5 bases and J dropped 8; count of bases not matched to a gene: 11. The CDR3 here is CASSVLQGRGGYTF. The CDR3 coding sequence is TGTGCCAGCAGCGTACTACAGGGGCGCGGAGGCTACACCTTC.

This clonotype was recorded many times. The gene calls are TRBV24-1 and TRBJ1-5; possibly TRBD1 for D (6 bases). Germline V gene lookup returns CDR1 KGHDR and CDR2 SFDVKD. This CDR3 is built from 15 residues. The V end was cut by 5 bases, the J end by 7 bases, with 17 bases between. CDR3 nucleotides: TGTGCCACCAGTGCACATCAACAGGGCGGACAGCCCCAGCATTTT. It encodes CATSAHQQGGQPQHF.

The DNA of the CDR3 is TGTGCCAGCAGTTTAAATACAGTCATCTACGAGCAGTACTTC. This translates into CASSLNTVIYEQYF. V usage is TRBV12-3 or TRBV12-4 and J usage is TRBJ2-7; no definite D call. Trimming stripped 2 bases from V and 3 bases from J, with 11 bases between. This CDR3 comprises 14 residues.